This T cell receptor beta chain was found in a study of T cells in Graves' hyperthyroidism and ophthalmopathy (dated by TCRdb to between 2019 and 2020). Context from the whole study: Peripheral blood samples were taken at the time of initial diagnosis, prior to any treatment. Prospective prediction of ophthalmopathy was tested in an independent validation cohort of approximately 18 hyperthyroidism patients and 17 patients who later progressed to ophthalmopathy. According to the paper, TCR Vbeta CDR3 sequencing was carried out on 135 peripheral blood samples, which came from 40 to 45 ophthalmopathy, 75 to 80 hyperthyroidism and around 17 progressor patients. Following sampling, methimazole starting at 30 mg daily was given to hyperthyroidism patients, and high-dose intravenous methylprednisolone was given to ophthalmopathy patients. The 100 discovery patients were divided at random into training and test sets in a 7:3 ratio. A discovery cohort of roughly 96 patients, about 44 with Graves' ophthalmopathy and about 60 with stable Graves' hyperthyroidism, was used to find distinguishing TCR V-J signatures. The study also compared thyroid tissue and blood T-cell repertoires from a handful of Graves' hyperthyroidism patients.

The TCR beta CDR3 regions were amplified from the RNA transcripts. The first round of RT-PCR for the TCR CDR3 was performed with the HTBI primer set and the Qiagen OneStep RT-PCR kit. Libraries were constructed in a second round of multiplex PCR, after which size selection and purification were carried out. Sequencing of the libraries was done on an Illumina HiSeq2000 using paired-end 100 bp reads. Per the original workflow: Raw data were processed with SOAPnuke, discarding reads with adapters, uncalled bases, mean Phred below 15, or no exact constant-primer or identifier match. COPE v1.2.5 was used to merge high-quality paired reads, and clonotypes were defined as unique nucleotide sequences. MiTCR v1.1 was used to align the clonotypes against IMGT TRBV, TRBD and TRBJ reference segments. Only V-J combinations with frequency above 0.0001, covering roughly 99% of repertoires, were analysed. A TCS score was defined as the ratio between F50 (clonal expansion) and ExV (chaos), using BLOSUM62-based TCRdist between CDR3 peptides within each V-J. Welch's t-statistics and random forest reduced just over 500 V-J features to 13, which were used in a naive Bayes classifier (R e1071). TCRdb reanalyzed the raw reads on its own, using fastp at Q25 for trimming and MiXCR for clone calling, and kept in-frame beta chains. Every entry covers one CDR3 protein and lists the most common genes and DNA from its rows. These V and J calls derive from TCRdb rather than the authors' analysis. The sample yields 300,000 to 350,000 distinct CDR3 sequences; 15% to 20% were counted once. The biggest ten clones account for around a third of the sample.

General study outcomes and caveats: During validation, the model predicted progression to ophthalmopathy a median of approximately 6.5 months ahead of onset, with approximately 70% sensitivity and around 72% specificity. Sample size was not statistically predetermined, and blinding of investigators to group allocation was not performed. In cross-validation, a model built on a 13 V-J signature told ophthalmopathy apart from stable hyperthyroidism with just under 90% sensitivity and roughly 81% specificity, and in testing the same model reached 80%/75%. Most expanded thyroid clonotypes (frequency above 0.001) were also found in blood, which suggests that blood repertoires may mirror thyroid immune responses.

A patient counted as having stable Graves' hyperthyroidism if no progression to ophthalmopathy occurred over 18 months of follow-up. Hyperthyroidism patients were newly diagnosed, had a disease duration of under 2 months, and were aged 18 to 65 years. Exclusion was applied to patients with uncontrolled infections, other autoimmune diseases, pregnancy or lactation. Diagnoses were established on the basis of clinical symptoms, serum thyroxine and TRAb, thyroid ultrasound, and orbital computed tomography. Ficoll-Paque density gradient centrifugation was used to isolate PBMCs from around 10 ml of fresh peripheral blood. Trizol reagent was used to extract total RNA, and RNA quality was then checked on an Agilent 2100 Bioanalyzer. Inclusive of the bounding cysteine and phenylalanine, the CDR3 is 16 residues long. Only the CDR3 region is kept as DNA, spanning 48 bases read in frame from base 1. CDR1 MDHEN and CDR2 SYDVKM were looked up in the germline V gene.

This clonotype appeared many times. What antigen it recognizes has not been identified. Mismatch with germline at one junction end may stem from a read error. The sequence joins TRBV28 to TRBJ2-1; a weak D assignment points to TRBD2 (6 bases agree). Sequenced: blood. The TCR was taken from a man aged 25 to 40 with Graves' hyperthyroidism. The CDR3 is CASSLTWLAIYSEQFF. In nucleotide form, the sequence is TGTGCCAGCAGTTTAACATGGCTAGCGATTTACAGTGAGCAGTTCTTC.